This T cell receptor beta chain was documented in a study of T cell responses to AZD1222 COVID-19 vaccine. Concerning this clone itself: What it binds is unknown.

Study-level points and caveats: The number of AZD1222 recipients seropositive at baseline was only five or six. The study sampled repertoires only after the peak T cell response. The donors showed a predominance of white British ancestry and of females, with possible underestimation of clonal diversity. Regions 160-218 and 743-854 held dominance among vaccine-associated CD4 TCRs, which spanned spike.

Germline trimming cut 7 bases from V and 2 bases from J; bases unmatched to any gene: 11. The CDR3 totals 16 residues. Per the germline V gene, CDR1 is SEHNR and CDR2 is FQNEAQ (reference sequence). The protocol was immunoSEQ multiplex PCR, while the TCRdb copy is restricted to in-frame clones and leaves out a portion. The sample carries just under 95,000 clones, 86% recorded once. The V call is TRBV7-9, the J call TRBJ2-3; 8 positions match TRBD2. The sequence came from an adult in good health. The sample here was peripheral blood, taken on day 0 of AZD1222 vaccination. The CDR3 loop reads CASNLRRRGATDTQYF. The CDR3 DNA reads as TGTGCCAGCAACCTTAGGAGGCGGGGGGCCACAGATACGCAGTATTTT.